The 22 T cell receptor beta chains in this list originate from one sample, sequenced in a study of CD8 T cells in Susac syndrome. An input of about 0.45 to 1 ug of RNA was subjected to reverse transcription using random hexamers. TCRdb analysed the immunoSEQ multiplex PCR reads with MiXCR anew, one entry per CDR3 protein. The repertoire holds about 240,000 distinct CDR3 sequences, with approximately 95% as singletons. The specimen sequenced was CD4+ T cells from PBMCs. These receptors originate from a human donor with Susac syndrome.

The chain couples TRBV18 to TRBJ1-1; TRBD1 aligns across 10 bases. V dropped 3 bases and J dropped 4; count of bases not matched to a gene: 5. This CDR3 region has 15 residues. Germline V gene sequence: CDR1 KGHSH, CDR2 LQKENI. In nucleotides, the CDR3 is TGTGCCAGCTCACCGGCGGACAGGGGGACCACTGAAGCTTTCTTT. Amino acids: CASSPADRGTTEAFF.

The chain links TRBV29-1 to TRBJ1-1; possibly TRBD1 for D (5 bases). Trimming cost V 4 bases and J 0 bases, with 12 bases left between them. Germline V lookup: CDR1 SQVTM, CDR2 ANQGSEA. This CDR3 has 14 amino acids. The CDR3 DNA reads TGCAGCGTTGTAAGGGGTTTCATGAACACTGAAGCTTTCTTT. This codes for CSVVRGFMNTEAFF.

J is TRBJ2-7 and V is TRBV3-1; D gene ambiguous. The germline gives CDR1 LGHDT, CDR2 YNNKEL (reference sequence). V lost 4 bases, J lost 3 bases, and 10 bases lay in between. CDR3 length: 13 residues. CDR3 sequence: CASSPTSHYEQYF. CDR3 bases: TGTGCCAGCAGCCCAACAAGTCACTACGAGCAGTACTTC.

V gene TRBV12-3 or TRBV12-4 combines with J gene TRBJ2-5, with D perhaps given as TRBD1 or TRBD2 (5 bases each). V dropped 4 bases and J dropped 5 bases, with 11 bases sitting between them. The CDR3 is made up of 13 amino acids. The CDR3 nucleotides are TGTGCCAGCAGTTCGGGGCCAGGGGAGACCCAGTACTTC. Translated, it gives CASSSGPGETQYF.

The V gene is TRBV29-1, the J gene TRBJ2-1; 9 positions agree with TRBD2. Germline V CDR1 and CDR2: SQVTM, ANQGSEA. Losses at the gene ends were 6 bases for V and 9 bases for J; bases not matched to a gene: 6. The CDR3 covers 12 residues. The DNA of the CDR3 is TGCAGCGTGGGTCGTAGCGGGAGTGAGCAGTTCTTC. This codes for CSVGRSGSEQFF.

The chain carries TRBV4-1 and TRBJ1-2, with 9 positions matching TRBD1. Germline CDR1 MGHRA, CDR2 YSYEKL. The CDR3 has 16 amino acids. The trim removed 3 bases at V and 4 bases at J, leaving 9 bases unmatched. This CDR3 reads CASSQSVLTGGYGYTF. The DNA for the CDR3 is TGCGCCAGCAGCCAGAGTGTCTTGACAGGGGGCTATGGCTACACCTTC.

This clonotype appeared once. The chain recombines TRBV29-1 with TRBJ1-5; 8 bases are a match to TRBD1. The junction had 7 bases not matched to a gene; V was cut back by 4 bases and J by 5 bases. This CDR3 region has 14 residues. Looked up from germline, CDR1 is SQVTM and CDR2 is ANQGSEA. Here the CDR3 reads CSVGYGTGHQPQHF. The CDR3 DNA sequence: TGCAGCGTTGGGTACGGGACAGGCCATCAGCCCCAGCATTTT. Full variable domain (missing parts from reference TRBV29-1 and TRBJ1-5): SAVISQKPSRDICQRGTSLTIQCQVDSQVTMMFWYRQQPGQSLTLIATANQGSEATYESGFVIDKFPISRPNLTFSTLTVSNMSPEDSSIYLCSVGYGTGHQPQHFGDGTRLSIL.

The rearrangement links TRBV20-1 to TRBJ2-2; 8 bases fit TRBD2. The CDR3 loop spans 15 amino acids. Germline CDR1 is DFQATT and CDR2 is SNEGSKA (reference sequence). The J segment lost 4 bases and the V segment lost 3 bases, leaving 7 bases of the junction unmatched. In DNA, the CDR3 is TGCAGTGCTAGGGCCAGCGGGAGAACCACCGGGGAGCTGTTTTTT. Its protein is CSARASGRTTGELFF.

CDR3 loop: CASSYRTYEQYF. As DNA, the CDR3 is TGTGCCAGCAGTTACAGGACGTACGAGCAGTACTTC. The chain joins TRBV28 to TRBJ2-7; a possible D gene is TRBD1 (5 bases). This CDR3 is 12 amino acids long. The germline V and J ends were trimmed by 4 bases and 4 bases, with 8 bases remaining between them. CDR1 and CDR2 (germline): MDHEN, SYDVKM.

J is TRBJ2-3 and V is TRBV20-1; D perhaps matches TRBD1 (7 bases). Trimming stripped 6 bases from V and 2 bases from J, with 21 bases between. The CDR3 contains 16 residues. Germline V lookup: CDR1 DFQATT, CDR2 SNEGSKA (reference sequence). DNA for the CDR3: TGCAGTGCCAACCCGCGAGGGGGCGGGGCCACAGATACGCAGTATTTT. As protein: CSANPRGGGATDTQYF.

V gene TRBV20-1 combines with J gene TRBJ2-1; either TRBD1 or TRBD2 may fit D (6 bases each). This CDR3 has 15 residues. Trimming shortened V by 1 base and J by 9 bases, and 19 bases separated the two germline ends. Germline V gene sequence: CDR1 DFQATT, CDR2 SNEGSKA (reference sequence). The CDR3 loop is CSARGGRGGRFEQFF. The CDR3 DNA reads TGCAGTGCTAGAGGGGGGCGGGGCGGACGGTTTGAGCAGTTCTTC.

The DNA for the CDR3 is TGCAGTGCTAGTAACTGGGGCGGGAGTTCCTACGAGCAGTACTTC. This codes for CSASNWGGSSYEQYF. This sequence joins TRBV20-1 and TRBJ2-7; 7 bases fit TRBD2. After removal of 3 bases from V and 1 base from J, the junction contained 9 bases not matched to a gene. The V gene's germline CDR1 is DFQATT and CDR2 SNEGSKA (reference sequence). The CDR3 totals 15 residues.

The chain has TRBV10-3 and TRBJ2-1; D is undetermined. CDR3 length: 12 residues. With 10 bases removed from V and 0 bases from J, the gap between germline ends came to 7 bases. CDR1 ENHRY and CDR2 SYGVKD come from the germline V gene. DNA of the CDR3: TGTGCCACGAGGAGCTCCTACAATGAGCAGTTCTTC. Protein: CATRSSYNEQFF.

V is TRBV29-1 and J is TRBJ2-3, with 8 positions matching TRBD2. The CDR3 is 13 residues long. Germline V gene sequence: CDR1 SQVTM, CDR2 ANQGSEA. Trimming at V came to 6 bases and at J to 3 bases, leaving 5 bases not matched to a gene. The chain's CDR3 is CSVGTRFTDTQYF. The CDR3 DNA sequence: TGCAGCGTAGGGACTAGATTTACAGATACGCAGTATTTT.

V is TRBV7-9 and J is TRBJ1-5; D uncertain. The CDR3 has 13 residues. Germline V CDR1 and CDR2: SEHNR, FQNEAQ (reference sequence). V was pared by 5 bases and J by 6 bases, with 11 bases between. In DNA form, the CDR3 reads TGTGCCAGCAGCGTTCTGGCAGGTCAGCCCCAGCATTTT. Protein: CASSVLAGQPQHF. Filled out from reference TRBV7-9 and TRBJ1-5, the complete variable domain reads DTGVSQNPRHKITKRGQNVTFRCDPISEHNRLYWYRQTLGQGPEFLTYFQNEAQLEKSRLLSDRFSAERPKGSFSTLEIQRTEQGDSAMYLCASSVLAGQPQHFGDGTRLSIL.

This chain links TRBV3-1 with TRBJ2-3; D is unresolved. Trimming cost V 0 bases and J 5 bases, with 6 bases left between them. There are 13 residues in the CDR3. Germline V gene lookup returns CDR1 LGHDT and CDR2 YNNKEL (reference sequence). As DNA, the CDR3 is TGTGCCAGCAGCCAAGATAACGGAGATACGCAGTATTTT. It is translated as CASSQDNGDTQYF.

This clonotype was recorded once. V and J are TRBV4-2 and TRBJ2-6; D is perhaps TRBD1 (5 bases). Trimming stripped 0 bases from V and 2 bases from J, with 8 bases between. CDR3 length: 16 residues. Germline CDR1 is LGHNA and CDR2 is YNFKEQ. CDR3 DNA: TGTGCCAGCAGCCAAGATGCAGGGACTGGGGCCAACGTCCTGACTTTC. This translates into CASSQDAGTGANVLTF.

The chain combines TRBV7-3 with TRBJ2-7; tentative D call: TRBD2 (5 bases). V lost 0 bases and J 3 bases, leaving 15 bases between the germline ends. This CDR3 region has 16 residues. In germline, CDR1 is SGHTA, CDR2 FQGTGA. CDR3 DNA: TGTGCCAGCAGCTTAACTCCCGAGGGCTCGGGCTACGAGCAGTACTTC. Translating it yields CASSLTPEGSGYEQYF.

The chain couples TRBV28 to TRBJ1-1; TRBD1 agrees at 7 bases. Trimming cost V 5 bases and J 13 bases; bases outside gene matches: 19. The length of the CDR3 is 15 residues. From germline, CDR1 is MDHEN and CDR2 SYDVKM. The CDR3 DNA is TGTGCCAGCAGTCCCCCGGACAGGTTCGGAACAAGGGATTTCTTT. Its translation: CASSPPDRFGTRDFF.

The CDR3 reads CSVVLPGNYEQYF. The CDR3 bases are TGCAGCGTCGTCCTCCCCGGCAACTACGAGCAGTACTTC. This chain links TRBV29-1 with TRBJ2-7, with D unclear. The ends were cut back, 6 bases at V and 3 bases at J, with 15 bases in the middle. Germline V gene lookup returns CDR1 SQVTM and CDR2 ANQGSEA. The length of the CDR3 is 13 residues.

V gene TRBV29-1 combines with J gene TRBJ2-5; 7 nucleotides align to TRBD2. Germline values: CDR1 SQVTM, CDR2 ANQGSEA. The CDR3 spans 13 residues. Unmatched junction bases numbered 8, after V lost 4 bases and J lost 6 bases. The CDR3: CSVVGGSVKTQYF. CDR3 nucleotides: TGCAGCGTTGTCGGCGGGAGCGTTAAGACCCAGTACTTC.

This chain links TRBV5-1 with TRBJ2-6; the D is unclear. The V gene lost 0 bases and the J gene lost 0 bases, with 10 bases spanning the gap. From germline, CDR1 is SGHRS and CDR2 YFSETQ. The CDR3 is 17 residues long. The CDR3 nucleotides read TGCGCCAGCAGCTTGGATTTCGGTGCCTCTGGGGCCAACGTCCTGACTTTC. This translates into CASSLDFGASGANVLTF. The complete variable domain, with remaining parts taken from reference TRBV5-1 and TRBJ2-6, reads KAGVTQTPRYLIKTRGQQVTLSCSPISGHRSVSWYQQTPGQGLQFLFEYFSETQRNKGNFPGRFSGRQFSNSRSEMNVSTLELGDSALYLCASSLDFGASGANVLTFGAGSRLTVL.